This passage covers 10 T cell receptor beta chains from one sample sequenced in a study of CD8 T cells in Susac syndrome. Random hexamers were used to reverse transcribe the RNA input (about 0.5 to 1 ug). TCRdb independently ran MiXCR on the immunoSEQ multiplex PCR reads; one entry per CDR3 protein. The profile shows 150,000 to 250,000 distinct CDR3 sequences, 90% to 95% of them singletons. Sequencing was carried out using CD4+ T cells from PBMCs. The receptor source for this set is a human donor with multiple sclerosis.

The gene calls are TRBV6-6 and TRBJ2-7; D is undetermined. V was cut by 5 bases and J by 0 bases, with 11 bases left in between. Germline V gene lookup returns CDR1 MNHNY and CDR2 SVGAGI (reference sequence). The CDR3 is made up of 14 amino acids. The CDR3 sequence: CASSGQESSYEQYF. Here the CDR3 DNA reads TGTGCCAGCAGTGGGCAGGAAAGCTCCTACGAGCAGTACTTC.

This clonotype was seen once. This chain uses TRBV6-1 with TRBJ2-7; D is perhaps TRBD1 (7 bases). V lost 8 bases to trimming and J lost 3 bases, with 26 bases between them. Germline values: CDR1 MNHNS, CDR2 SASEGT. The CDR3 consists of 17 residues. CDR3 in amino acids: CASSTPRGGTAVYEQYF. CDR3 coding DNA: TGTGCCAGCTCAACCCCAAGGGGCGGGACAGCAGTCTACGAGCAGTACTTC.

V gene TRBV27 combines with J gene TRBJ1-3, with TRBD1 identical over 7 bases. This CDR3 is 15 amino acids long. The V segment lost 2 bases and the J segment 2 bases; nucleotides outside the gene matches: 3. The germline CDR1 and CDR2 sequences are MNHEY and SMNVEV (reference sequence). Written as DNA, the CDR3 is TGTGCCAGCAGTTTACGAGGGGGCACTGGAAACACCATATATTTT. The encoded protein is CASSLRGGTGNTIYF.

The chain has TRBV24-1 and TRBJ1-2; TRBD1 aligns across 8 bases. Germline-derived CDR1 and CDR2 are KGHDR and SFDVKD. After removal of 5 bases from V and 3 bases from J, the junction contained 10 bases not matched to a gene. The CDR3 length is 16 residues. CDR3 region: CATSGKTGTGDYGYTF. CDR3 nucleotide sequence: TGTGCCACCAGTGGCAAAACCGGGACAGGAGACTATGGCTACACCTTC.

The chain is built from TRBV7-9 and TRBJ2-5; 16 nucleotides line up with TRBD2. The CDR3 is made up of 19 amino acids. J lost 4 bases, V lost 3 bases, and 11 bases had no gene match. The germline CDR1 and CDR2 sequences are SEHNR and FQNEAQ (reference sequence). The DNA of the CDR3 is TGTGCCAGCAGCTTCCCGGGACTAGCGGGAGGGCCTTCACCAGAGACCCAGTACTTC. This gives the protein CASSFPGLAGGPSPETQYF.

The table lists this clonotype with a few counts. The rearrangement joins TRBV5-1 to TRBJ2-7; D is ambiguous. Germline V gene sequence: CDR1 SGHRS, CDR2 YFSETQ. Trimming removed 0 bases at V and 0 bases at J, with 7 bases between. The CDR3 extends over 14 amino acids. The CDR3 loop reads CASSLERSSYEQYF. As DNA, the CDR3 is TGCGCCAGCAGCTTGGAGAGGAGCTCCTACGAGCAGTACTTC. Full variable domain (missing parts from reference TRBV5-1 and TRBJ2-7): KAGVTQTPRYLIKTRGQQVTLSCSPISGHRSVSWYQQTPGQGLQFLFEYFSETQRNKGNFPGRFSGRQFSNSRSEMNVSTLELGDSALYLCASSLERSSYEQYFGPGTRLTVT.

In this sample, this clonotype turned up once. The V call is TRBV30, the J call TRBJ2-7, with TRBD2 matching over 7 bases. The V and J ends lost 4 bases and 6 bases, in that order; junction bases with no gene match: 12. Germline CDR1 reads GTSNPN; CDR2 reads SVGIG (reference sequence). CDR3 length equals 14 residues. The CDR3 spells CAWKRGFPPSEQYF. CDR3 coding DNA: TGTGCCTGGAAGCGGGGCTTCCCGCCCTCCGAGCAGTACTTC.

CDR3 DNA: TGTGCCAGCAGAGTGGGACAGCTCGGGTCACCCCTCCACTTT. Protein sequence: CASRVGQLGSPLHF. The chain carries TRBV27 and TRBJ1-6; 7 bases map to TRBD1. Germline V CDR1 and CDR2: MNHEY, SMNVEV (reference sequence). The CDR3 loop spans 14 amino acids. J was trimmed by 10 bases and V by 6 bases; bases with no gene match: 9.

The chain employs TRBV6-1 and TRBJ1-5; D possibly corresponds to TRBD1 (5 bases). V was pared by 8 bases and J by 2 bases, with 10 bases between. This CDR3 is 13 amino acids long. Germline V lookup: CDR1 MNHNS, CDR2 SASEGT. The CDR3 protein is CASLRDGNQPQHF. CDR3 in DNA: TGTGCCAGCCTTCGGGACGGCAATCAGCCCCAGCATTTT.

The V call is TRBV18, the J call TRBJ2-2; D gene unclear. The CDR3 covers 11 residues. Trimming removed 0 bases from V and 8 bases from J, with 1 base in between. CDR1 is KGHSH and CDR2 is LQKENI in the germline V gene. The CDR3 region is CASSPPGELFF. CDR3 DNA sequence: TGTGCCAGCTCACCACCGGGGGAGCTGTTTTTT.